This record concerns one T cell receptor beta chain sequence. Its target antigen remains unknown. No clone much larger than this one lies a single base away; base qualities are absent. The immunoSEQ Assay, a bias-controlled multiplex PCR, was used to amplify TCRbeta CDR3 regions from genomic DNA. On the study's bioinformatics: Nucleated cell counts per sample were estimated from amplification of reference gene primers within the assay. To quantify the absolute abundance of each unique TCRbeta CDR3 rearrangement, sequence reads were collapsed and filtered. For each sample, productive Simpson clonality was calculated as the square root of Simpson's diversity index over productive rearrangements. The immuneACCESS repertoire file appears here via TCRdb, limited to in-frame rearrangements. These files lack a portion of the clones; in checked studies, under half of the deficit traces to unresolved V genes, and the cause of the others is not known. V and J calls and clone size come straight from that table; D and trimming were deduced from the DNA. This sample is represented by fewer than 250,000 clones; 65% to 90% of them were singletons. About 9.9% of the sample is taken by the ten largest.

The CDR3 numbers 15 residues from cysteine through phenylalanine. Left in the record is the CDR3 DNA by itself, 45 bases read in frame from the first base. In the germline V gene (reference sequence), CDR1 corresponds to SGHNT and CDR2 to YYREEE. Unmatched junction bases come to 10, with V trimmed by 0 bases and J by 8 bases. The entry originates in a study of blood T cell repertoires in COVID-19 (dated by TCRdb to the early 2020s). About the investigation overall: Samples from collaborators originated in the United States, Italy and Spain and spanned both the acute and convalescent phases of COVID-19. The repertoires were released in a freely available public database intended as a resource for research on the immune response to SARS-CoV-2. The samples were drawn from two sources: the first 160 participants of the ongoing ImmuneRACE study, and some 1,300 subjects contributed by 6 global collaborators. Subjects who had been exposed to COVID-19, were actively infected with it, or had recovered from it provided the deeply sampled blood TCRbeta repertoires that made up the dataset. Nearly every sample came with metadata listing a de-identified subject ID, COVID-19 status, age in years and sex. Where HLA class I and class II types were available, the types were taken from metadata supplied by the sample provider, not from assay-based typing. The prospective study material was composed of cDNA or gDNA derived from T cells, B-cell-depleted T cells, or PBMCs.

What the research found in general, with its limitations: Clinical and demographic metadata were provided uncurated, with the amount varying by source and participant.

In Seattle, one collaborating source enrolled patients while the infection was active and tracked those patients longitudinally over the course of disease. The collaborating institutions used their own protocols to collect whole blood in K2EDTA tubes. For TCRbeta analysis, collaborators shipped samples in one of three forms: frozen whole blood, isolated PBMCs, or DNA extracted from either of those sample types. The receptor's source is a man aged 50-60 years with COVID-19, enrolled during active disease. Recombination linked TRBV5-4 to TRBJ1-1; 7 bases in between match TRBD1. Sequenced material: peripheral blood. CDR3 loop: CASSLGSGQVVEAFF. In nucleotide form, the sequence is TGTGCCAGCAGCTTGGGTTCTGGACAGGTGGTAGAAGCTTTCTTT.